This entry concerns a single TCR beta chain. What it binds is not known. TCRdb's table, derived via immunoSEQ multiplex PCR, lists solely in-frame clones and lacks some. The repertoire includes about 49,000 clones, 65% to 90% of them detected once, and 31% sits in the top ten. The CDR3 length is 14 residues. Germline CDR1 and CDR2: SGHDT and YYEEEE. V lost 4 bases, J lost 2 bases, and 11 bases lay in between. The sample is drawn from a study of radiation and T cells in renal cell carcinoma. Study observations and caveats: No pretreatment tumor biopsies were available for baseline clonotypes. Top tumor clonotypes rose in blood 2 weeks post-radiation, then contracted.

The time point is: baseline pretreatment blood. Described treatment: 15 Gy SBRT to primary tumor, nephrectomy 4 weeks later. Radiation-treated patients gave blood at baseline, week 2 and week 4. The origin of this receptor is a woman in her 70s with renal cell carcinoma. The source was blood, collected from a patient whose treatment included radiotherapy and nephrectomy. The V and J genes are TRBV5-6 and TRBJ2-3, with D possibly TRBD2 on 7 matching bases. The CDR3 is CASSVGGHTDTQYF. For the CDR3, the DNA is TGTGCCAGCAGCGTGGGGGGGCACACAGATACGCAGTATTTT.